Listed below are T cell receptor beta chains from one sample, sequenced in a study of blood T cell repertoires in COVID-19. The assay was immunoSEQ multiplex PCR, and TCRdb's table has in-frame clones only and misses some. Of around 78,000 clones listed, roughly 90% were seen once; the top ten hold less than 35%. The sequenced sample consisted of peripheral blood. The receptors come from a man aged 50 to 60 with active or convalescent COVID-19. CDR3s include the opening cysteine and the closing phenylalanine or tryptophan. The D gene is left open where the match is weak. Not every row has a clone size; where given, it reads once, few, many or a size class.

D	size	V	J	DNA	CDR3
-	-	TRBV24-1	TRBJ2-3	TGTGCCACCGGGGGGGCAAAGAGAGTCAGGAGCACAGATACGCAGTATTTT	CATGGAKRVRSTDTQYF
-	-	TRBV29-1	TRBJ2-5	TGCAGCGTTGAAGATGGAACAGGCATAGAGACCCAGTACTTC	CSVEDGTGIETQYF
-	-	TRBV28	TRBJ2-5	TGTGCCAGCAGTTCCGGAGCAGACCAAGAGACCCAGTACTTC	CASSSGADQETQYF
-	-	TRBV6-5	TRBJ1-2	TGTGCCAGCAGTTACCGCAGGGGCGGCTACACCTTC	CASSYRRGGYTF
-	once	TRBV6-2/TRBV6-3	TRBJ2-5	TGTGCCAGCAGCCCCCTGGGACTCCTAATTCAAGAGACCCAGTACTTC	CASSPLGLLIQETQYF
-	once	TRBV11-2	TRBJ2-7	TGTGCCAGCAGCTTAGGAGGAGGGAACAGGGGACTCACCTACGAGCAGTACTTC	CASSLGGGNRGLTYEQYF
TRBD1	-	TRBV5-1	TRBJ1-2	TGCGTCAGCAGCCAACGGACAGGGGGGCACTATGGCTACACCTTC	CVSSQRTGGHYGYTF
-	-	TRBV7-2	TRBJ1-4	TGTGCCAGCAGCTTAGACTCGGGGAATGAAAAACTGTTTTTT	CASSLDSGNEKLFF
-	-	TRBV20-1	TRBJ2-1	TGCAGTGCTAGGGGGGGTAATGAGCAGTTCTTC	CSARGGNEQFF
-	-	TRBV12-3/TRBV12-4	TRBJ2-5	TGTGCCAGCAGTTTATACAGGGAGGAGACCCAGTACTTC	CASSLYREETQYF
-	once	TRBV10-2	TRBJ1-6	TGCGCCAGCAGTGAAGCGGGCCCTCAACCCCTCCACTTT	CASSEAGPQPLHF
-	-	TRBV28	TRBJ2-3	TGTGCCAGCAGTTTCCAGGCGACCACAGATACGCAGTATTTT	CASSFQATTDTQYF
TRBD1	-	TRBV19	TRBJ2-1	TGTGCCAGTAGTACGGGACAGGGGGCTGGCAATGAGCAGTTCTTC	CASSTGQGAGNEQFF
-	-	TRBV6-6	TRBJ1-5	TGTGCCAGCAGTTACAGTGGGGGCGATCAGCCCCAGCATTTT	CASSYSGGDQPQHF
-	-	TRBV29-1	TRBJ1-2	TGCAGCGTTGATGAGTGGGGGGGAACTCACTATGGCTACACCTTC	CSVDEWGGTHYGYTF
-	-	TRBV3-1/TRBV3-2	TRBJ1-4	TGTGCCAGCAGCCAGGTTTTGGACAGATCCAATGAAAAACTGTTTTTT	CASSQVLDRSNEKLFF
TRBD2	-	TRBV11-2	TRBJ2-5	TGTGCCAGCAGCTTACTCGGACTAGCGGGAGACGGCGTTGGGGAGACCCAGTACTTC	CASSLLGLAGDGVGETQYF
-	-	TRBV14	TRBJ1-2	TGTGCCAGCAGCCAAGGACAAAACTATGGCTACACCTTC	CASSQGQNYGYTF
TRBD1	-	TRBV3-1/TRBV3-2	TRBJ2-5	TGTGCCAGCAGCCAAGAGGTCCGGACAGGCATCCAAGAGACCCAGTACTTC	CASSQEVRTGIQETQYF
TRBD1	-	TRBV9	TRBJ2-1	TGTGCCAGCAGCGTCCGACAGGGCTTCTACAATGAGCAGTTCTTC	CASSVRQGFYNEQFF
-	-	TRBV7-8	TRBJ2-3	TGTGCCAGCAGCACCACTAGCCCAGATACGCAGTATTTT	CASSTTSPDTQYF
-	-	TRBV5-6	TRBJ2-2	TGTGCCAGCAGCTTGGCTGTCGGGGAGCTGTTTTTT	CASSLAVGELFF
-	-	TRBV4-1	TRBJ2-5	TGCGCCAGCAGCCAAGCGTGGGGGGGCGTTGGAGGCCAAGAGACCCAGTACTTC	CASSQAWGGVGGQETQYF
-	few	TRBV27	TRBJ1-5	TGTGCCAGCAGGGCTATGGGGGGAGAGAGGCAGCCCCAGCATTTT	CASRAMGGERQPQHF
-	-	TRBV18	TRBJ1-3	TGTGCCAGCTCACCGCGGGACGTCTCTGGAAACACCATATATTTT	CASSPRDVSGNTIYF
-	-	TRBV5-5	TRBJ2-5	TGTGCCAGCAGCTCGCTTCCGACAGCAGCACAAGAGACCCAGTACTTC	CASSSLPTAAQETQYF
-	-	TRBV30	TRBJ1-2	TGTGCCTGGAATCGGGGGACTCTCGGCTATGGCTACACCTTC	CAWNRGTLGYGYTF
TRBD2	-	TRBV5-4	TRBJ2-7	TGTGCCAGCAGCCCCACGGTCGGCACGGGGGGGCGGGAGCAGTACTTC	CASSPTVGTGGREQYF
-	-	TRBV19	TRBJ1-4	TGTGCCAGTAGGGGCAGGTCCAATGAAAAACTGTTTTTT	CASRGRSNEKLFF
TRBD1	-	TRBV5-6	TRBJ1-4	TGTGCCAGCAGCGGGCAGGGGGCGTCTAGGGAAAAACTGTTTTTT	CASSGQGASREKLFF
-	few	TRBV24-1	TRBJ2-3	TGTGCCACCAGTGATTTGTTTTCCGGGGAAGGGGATACGCAGTATTTT	CATSDLFSGEGDTQYF
TRBD1	-	TRBV29-1	TRBJ2-5	TGCAGCGTTGTAGGAAACAGGGGACCTCAAGAGACCCAGTACTTC	CSVVGNRGPQETQYF
TRBD1	-	TRBV25-1	TRBJ1-5	TGTGCCAGCAGTGGGCAGGGGGCATATCAGCCCCAGCATTTT	CASSGQGAYQPQHF
-	-	TRBV21-1	TRBJ2-4	TGTGCCAGCAGCAAAGCGAACCAGGGATGTCCAGGCAAAAACATTCAGTACTTC	CASSKANQGCPGKNIQYF
TRBD2	once	TRBV3-1/TRBV3-2	TRBJ2-2	TGTGCCAGCAGCCAAGCGGGACTAGCGGGGCCGACCGGGGAGCTGTTTTTT	CASSQAGLAGPTGELFF
TRBD2	-	TRBV7-2	TRBJ2-1	TGTGCCAGCAGCTTAAGGACTAGCGGGAGGAATGAGCAGTTCTTC	CASSLRTSGRNEQFF
TRBD2	-	TRBV3-1/TRBV3-2	TRBJ2-4	TGTGCCAGCAGCCAGAGAGGGACTAGCGGGAGGGCCTCCAAAAACATTCAGTACTTC	CASSQRGTSGRASKNIQYF
-	-	TRBV6-2/TRBV6-3	TRBJ1-3	TGTGCCAGCAGCCCGGACAATTTCTTTGGAAACACCATATATTTT	CASSPDNFFGNTIYF
-	-	TRBV11-3	TRBJ2-3	TGTGCCAGCAGCTTAACTCCTTCGGGTATAAGATCGGGGGCAGATACGCAGTATTTT	CASSLTPSGIRSGADTQYF
-	once	TRBV7-7	TRBJ2-2	TGTGCCAGCAGCTTTTCGGGGGTCCACACCGGGGAGCTGTTTTTT	CASSFSGVHTGELFF